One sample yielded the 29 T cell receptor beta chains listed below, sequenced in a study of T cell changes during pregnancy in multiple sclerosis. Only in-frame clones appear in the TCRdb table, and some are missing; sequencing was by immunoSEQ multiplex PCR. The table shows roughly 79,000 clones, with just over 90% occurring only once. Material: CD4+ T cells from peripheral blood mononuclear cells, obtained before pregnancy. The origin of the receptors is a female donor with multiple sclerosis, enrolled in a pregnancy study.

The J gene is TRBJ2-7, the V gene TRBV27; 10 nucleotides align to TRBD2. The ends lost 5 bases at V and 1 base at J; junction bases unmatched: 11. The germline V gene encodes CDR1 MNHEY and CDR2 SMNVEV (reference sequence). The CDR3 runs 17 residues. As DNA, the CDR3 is TGTGCCAGCAGTCTTTTCTCCGGGACTAGCGTTTCCTACGAGCAGTACTTC. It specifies CASSLFSGTSVSYEQYF.

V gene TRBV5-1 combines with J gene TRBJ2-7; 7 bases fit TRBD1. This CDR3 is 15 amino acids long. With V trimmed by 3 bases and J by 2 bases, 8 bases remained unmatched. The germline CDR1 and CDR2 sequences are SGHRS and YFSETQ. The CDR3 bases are TGCGCCAGCAGCTCGGGCGACAGGGCTACCTACGAGCAGTACTTC. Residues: CASSSGDRATYEQYF.

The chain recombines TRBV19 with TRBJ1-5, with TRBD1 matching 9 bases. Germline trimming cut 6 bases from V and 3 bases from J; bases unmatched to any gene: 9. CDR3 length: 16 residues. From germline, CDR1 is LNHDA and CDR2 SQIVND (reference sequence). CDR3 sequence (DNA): TGTGCCAGTAGCCTCGGACAGGGGCGGATCAATCAGCCCCAGCATTTT. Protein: CASSLGQGRINQPQHF.

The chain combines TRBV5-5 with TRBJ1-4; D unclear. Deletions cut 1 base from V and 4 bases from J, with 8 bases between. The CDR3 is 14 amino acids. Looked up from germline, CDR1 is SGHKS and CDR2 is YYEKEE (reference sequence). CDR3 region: CASSLREVNEKLFF. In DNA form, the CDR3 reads TGTGCCAGCAGCTTGCGGGAGGTTAATGAAAAACTGTTTTTT. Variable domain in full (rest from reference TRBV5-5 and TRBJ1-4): DAGVTQSPTHLIKTRGQQVTLRCSPISGHKSVSWYQQVLGQGPQFIFQYYEKEERGRGNFPDRFSARQFPNYSSELNVNALLLGDSALYLCASSLREVNEKLFFGSGTQLSVL.

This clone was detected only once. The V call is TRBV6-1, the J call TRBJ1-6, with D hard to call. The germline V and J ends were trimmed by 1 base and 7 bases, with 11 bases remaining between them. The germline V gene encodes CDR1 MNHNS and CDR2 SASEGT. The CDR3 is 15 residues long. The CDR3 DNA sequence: TGTGCCAGCAGTGAAGTTGACTTCATCAATTCACCCCTCCACTTT. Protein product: CASSEVDFINSPLHF.

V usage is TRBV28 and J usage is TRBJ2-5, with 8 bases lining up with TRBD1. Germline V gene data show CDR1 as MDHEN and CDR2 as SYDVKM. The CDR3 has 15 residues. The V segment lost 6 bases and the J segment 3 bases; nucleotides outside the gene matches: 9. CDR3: CASSAPGQGKETQYF. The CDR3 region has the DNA TGTGCCAGCAGCGCCCCCGGACAGGGAAAAGAGACCCAGTACTTC.

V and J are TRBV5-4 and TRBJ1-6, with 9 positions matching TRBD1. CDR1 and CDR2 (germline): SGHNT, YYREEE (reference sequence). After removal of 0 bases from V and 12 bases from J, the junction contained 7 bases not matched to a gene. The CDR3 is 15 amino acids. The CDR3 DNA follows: TGTGCCAGCAGCTTGGGGGGGACAGGGAGGTTACCCCTCCACTTT. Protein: CASSLGGTGRLPLHF.

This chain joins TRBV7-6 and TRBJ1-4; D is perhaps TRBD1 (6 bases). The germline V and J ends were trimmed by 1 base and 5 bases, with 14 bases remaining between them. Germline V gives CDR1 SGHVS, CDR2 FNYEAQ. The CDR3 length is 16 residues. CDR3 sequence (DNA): TGTGCCAGCAGCTTAGGGAACAGGGCCTTAAATGAAAAACTGTTTTTT. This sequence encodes CASSLGNRALNEKLFF.

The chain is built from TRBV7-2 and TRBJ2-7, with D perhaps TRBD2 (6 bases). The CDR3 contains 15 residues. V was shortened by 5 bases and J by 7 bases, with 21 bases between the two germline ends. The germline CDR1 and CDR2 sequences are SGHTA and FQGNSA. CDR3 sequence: CASSPRDSDVGEQYF. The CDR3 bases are TGTGCCAGCAGCCCCCGGGACTCAGACGTTGGGGAGCAGTACTTC.

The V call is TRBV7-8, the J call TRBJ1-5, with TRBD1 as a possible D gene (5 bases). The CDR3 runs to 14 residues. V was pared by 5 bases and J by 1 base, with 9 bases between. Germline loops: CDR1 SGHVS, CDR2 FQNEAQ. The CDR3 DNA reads TGTGCCAGCAGCACCCGACAGAGCAATCAGCCCCAGCATTTT. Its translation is CASSTRQSNQPQHF. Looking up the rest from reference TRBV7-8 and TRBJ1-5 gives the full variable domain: GAGVSQSPRYKVAKRGQDVALRCDPISGHVSLFWYQQALGQGPEFLTYFQNEAQLDKSGLPSDRFFAERPEGSVSTLKIQRTQQEDSAVYLCASSTRQSNQPQHFGDGTRLSIL.

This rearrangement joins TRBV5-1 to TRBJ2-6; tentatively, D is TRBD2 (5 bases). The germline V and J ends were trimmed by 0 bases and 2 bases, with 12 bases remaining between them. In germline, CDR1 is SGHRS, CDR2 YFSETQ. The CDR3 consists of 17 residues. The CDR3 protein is CASSLGRPRAGANVLTF. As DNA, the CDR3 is TGCGCCAGCAGCTTGGGGAGGCCCCGAGCTGGGGCCAACGTCCTGACTTTC.

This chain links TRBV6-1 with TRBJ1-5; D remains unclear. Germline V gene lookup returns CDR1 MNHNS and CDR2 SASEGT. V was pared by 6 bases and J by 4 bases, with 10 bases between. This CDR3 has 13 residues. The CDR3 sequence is CASSQQINQPQHF. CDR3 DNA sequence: TGTGCCAGCAGCCAACAGATAAATCAGCCCCAGCATTTT.

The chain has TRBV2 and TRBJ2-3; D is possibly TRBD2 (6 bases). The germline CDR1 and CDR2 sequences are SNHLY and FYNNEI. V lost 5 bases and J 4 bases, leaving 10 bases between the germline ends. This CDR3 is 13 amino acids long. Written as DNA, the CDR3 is TGTGCCAGCAGTCTGGACTATTCAGATACGCAGTATTTT. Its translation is CASSLDYSDTQYF.

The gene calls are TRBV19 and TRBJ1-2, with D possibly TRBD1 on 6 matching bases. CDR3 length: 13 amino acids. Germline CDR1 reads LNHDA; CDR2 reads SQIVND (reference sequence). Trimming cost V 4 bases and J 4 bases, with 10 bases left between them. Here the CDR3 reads CASSRGQSYGYTF. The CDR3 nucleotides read TGTGCCAGTAGTAGAGGACAGAGCTATGGCTACACCTTC.

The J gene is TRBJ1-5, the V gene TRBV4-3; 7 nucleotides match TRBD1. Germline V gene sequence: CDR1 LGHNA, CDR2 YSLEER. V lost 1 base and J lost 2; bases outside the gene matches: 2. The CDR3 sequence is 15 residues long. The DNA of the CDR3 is TGCGCCAGCAGCCAAGGGGACAGTCGCAATCAGCCCCAGCATTTT. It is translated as CASSQGDSRNQPQHF.

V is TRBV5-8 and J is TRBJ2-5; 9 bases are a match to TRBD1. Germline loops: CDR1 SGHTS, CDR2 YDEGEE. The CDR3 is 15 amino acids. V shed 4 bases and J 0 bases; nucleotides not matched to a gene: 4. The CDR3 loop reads CASSTGTGNQETQYF. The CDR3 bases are TGTGCCAGCAGCACCGGGACAGGGAACCAAGAGACCCAGTACTTC.

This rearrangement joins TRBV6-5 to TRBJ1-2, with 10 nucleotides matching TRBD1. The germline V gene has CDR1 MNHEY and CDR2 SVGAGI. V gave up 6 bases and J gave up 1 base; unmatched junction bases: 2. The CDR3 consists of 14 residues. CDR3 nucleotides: TGTGCCAGCAGCAGGACAGGGGGTAACTATGGCTACACCTTC. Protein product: CASSRTGGNYGYTF.

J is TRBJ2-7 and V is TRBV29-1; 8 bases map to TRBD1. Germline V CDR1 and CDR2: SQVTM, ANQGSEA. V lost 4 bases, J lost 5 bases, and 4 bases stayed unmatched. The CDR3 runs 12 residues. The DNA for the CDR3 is TGCAGCGTTGCGGACAGGGCAGACGAGCAGTACTTC. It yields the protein CSVADRADEQYF.

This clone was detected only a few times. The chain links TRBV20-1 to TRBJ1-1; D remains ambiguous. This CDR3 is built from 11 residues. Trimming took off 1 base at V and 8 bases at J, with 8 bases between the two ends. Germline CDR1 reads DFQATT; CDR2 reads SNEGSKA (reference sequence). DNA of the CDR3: TGCAGTGCTAGAGTCCAGCGAGAAGCTTTCTTT. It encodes CSARVQREAFF.

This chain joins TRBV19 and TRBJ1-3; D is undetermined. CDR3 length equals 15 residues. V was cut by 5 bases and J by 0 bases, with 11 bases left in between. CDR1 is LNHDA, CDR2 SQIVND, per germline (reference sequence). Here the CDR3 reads CASSLRRRSGNTIYF. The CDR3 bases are TGTGCCAGTAGTCTAAGGAGGCGCTCTGGAAACACCATATATTTT.

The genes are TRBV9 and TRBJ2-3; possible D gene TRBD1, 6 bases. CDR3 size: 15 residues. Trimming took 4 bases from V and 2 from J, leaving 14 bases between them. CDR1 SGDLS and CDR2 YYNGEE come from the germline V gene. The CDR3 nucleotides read TGTGCCAGCAGCTCGAGACAGGCGGCCACAGATACGCAGTATTTT. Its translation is CASSSRQAATDTQYF.

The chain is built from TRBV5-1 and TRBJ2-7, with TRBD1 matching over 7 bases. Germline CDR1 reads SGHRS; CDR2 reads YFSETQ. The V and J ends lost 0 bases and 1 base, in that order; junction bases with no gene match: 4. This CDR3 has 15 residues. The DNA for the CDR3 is TGCGCCAGCAGCTTGGACGGACAGGTTTCCTACGAGCAGTACTTC. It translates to CASSLDGQVSYEQYF.

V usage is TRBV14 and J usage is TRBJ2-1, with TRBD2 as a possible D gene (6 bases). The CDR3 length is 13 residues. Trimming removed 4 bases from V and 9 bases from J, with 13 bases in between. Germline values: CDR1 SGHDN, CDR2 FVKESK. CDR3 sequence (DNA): TGTGCCAGCAGCCCACAAGAGGGAGGTGAGCAGTTCTTC. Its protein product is CASSPQEGGEQFF.

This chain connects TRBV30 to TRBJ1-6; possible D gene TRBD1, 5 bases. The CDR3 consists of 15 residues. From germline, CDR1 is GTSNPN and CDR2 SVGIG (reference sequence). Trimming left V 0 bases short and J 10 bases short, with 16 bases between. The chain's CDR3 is CAWSVSQGGYSPLHF. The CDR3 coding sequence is TGTGCCTGGAGTGTATCCCAGGGAGGTTACTCACCCCTCCACTTT.

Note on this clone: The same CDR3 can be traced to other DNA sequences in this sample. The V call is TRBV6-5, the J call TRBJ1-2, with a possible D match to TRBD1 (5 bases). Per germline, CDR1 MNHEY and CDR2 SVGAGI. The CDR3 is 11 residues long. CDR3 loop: CASGRGVGYTF. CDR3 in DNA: TGTGCTAGCGGCCGGGGGGTTGGCTACACCTTC.

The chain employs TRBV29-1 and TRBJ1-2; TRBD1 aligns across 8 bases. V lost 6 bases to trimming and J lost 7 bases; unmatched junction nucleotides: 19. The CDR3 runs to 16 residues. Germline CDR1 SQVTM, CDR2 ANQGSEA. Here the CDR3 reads CSVLLLTGVESGGYTF. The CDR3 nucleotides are TGCAGCGTCCTCCTCCTGACAGGGGTGGAGAGTGGTGGCTACACCTTC. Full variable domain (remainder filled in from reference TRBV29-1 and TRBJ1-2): SAVISQKPSRDICQRGTSLTIQCQVDSQVTMMFWYRQQPGQSLTLIATANQGSEATYESGFVIDKFPISRPNLTFSTLTVSNMSPEDSSIYLCSVLLLTGVESGGYTFGSGTRLTVV.

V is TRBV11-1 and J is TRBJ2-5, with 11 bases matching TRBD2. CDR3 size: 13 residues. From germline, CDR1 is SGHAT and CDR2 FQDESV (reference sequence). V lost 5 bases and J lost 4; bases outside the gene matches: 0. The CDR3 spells CASSTSGRETQYF. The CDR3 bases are TGTGCCAGCAGCACTAGCGGGAGAGAGACCCAGTACTTC. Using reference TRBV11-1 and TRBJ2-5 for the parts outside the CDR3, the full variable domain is EAEVAQSPRYKITEKSQAVAFWCDPISGHATLYWYRQILGQGPELLVQFQDESVVDDSQLPKDRFSAERLKGVDSTLKIQPAELGDSAMYLCASSTSGRETQYFGPGTRLLVL.

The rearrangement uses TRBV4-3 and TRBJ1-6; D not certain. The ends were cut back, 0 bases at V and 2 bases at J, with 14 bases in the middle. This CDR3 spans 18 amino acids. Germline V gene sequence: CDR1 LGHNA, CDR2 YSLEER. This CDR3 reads CASSQEVMEGAYNSPLHF. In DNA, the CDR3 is TGCGCCAGCAGCCAAGAAGTGATGGAGGGCGCCTATAATTCACCCCTCCACTTT.

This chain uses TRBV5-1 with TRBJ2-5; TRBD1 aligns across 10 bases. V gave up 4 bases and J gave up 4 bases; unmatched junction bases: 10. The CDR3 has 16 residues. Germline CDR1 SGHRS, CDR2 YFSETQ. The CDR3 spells CASSPGDRGYGETQYF. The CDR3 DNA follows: TGCGCCAGCAGCCCCGGGGACAGGGGATACGGAGAGACCCAGTACTTC.